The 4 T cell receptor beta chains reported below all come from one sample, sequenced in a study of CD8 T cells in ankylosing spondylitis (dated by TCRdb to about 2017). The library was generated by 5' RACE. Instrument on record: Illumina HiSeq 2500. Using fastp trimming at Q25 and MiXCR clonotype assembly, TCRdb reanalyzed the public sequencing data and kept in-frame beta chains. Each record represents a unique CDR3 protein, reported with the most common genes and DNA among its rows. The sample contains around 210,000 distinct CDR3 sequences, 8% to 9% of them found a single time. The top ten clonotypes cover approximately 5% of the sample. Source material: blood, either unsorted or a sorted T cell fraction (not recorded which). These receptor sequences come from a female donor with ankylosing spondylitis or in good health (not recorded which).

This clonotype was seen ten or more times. The CDR3 spells CASSTDPLPDNEQFF. The CDR3 coding sequence is TGTGCCAGCAGCACGGACCCCCTGCCCGACAATGAGCAGTTCTTC. This chain uses TRBV5-5 with TRBJ2-1; D unclear. V lost 4 bases, J lost 5 bases, and 16 bases lay in between. The germline V gene has CDR1 SGHKS and CDR2 YYEKEE (reference sequence). CDR3 length: 15 residues.

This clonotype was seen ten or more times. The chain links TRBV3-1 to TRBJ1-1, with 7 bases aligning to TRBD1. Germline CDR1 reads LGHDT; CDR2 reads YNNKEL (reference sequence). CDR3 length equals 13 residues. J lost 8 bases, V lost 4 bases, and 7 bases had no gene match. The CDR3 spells CASSPFDRAEAFF. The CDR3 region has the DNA TGTGCCAGCAGCCCTTTCGACAGGGCCGAAGCTTTCTTT.

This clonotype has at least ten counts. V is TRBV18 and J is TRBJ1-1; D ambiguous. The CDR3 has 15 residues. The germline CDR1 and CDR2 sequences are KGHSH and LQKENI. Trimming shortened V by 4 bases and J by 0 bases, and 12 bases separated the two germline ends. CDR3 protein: CASSRELSMNTEAFF. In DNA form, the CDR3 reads TGTGCCAGCTCACGGGAATTGTCCATGAACACTGAAGCTTTCTTT.

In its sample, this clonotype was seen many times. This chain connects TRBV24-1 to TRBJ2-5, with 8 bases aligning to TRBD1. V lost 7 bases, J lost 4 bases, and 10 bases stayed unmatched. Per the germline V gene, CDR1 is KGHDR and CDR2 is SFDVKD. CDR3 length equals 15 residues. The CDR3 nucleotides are TGTGCCACCAGCCCACGGACAGGGTCAGGAGAGACCCAGTACTTC. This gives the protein CATSPRTGSGETQYF.